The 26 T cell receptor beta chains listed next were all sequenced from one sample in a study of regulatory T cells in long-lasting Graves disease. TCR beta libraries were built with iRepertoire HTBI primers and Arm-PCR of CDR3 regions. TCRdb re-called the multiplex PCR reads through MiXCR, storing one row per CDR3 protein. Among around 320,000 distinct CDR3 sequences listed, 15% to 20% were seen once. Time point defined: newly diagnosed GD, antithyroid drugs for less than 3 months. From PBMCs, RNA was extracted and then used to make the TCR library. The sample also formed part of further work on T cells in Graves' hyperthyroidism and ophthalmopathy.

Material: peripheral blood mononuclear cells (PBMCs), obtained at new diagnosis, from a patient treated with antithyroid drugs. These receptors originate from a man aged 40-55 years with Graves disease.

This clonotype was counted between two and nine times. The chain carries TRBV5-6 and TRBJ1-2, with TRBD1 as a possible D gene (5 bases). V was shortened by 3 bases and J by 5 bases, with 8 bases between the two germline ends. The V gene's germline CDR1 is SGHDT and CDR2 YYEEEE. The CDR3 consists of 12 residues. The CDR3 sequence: CASSWGLYGYTF. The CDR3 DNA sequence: TGTGCCAGCAGCTGGGGACTATATGGCTACACCTTC.

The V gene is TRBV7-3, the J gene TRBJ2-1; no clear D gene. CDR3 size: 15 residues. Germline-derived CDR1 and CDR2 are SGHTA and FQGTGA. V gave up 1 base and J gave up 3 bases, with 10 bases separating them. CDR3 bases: TGTGCCAGCAGCTTAAACAGAATTTACTACAATGAGCAGTTCTTC. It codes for CASSLNRIYYNEQFF.

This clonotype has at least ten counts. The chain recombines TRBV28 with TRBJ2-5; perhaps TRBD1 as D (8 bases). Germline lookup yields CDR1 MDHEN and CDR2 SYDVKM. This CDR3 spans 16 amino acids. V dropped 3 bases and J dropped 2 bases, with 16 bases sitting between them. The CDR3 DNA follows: TGTGCCAGCAGTTTCGGGAGGACAGGGCAACAAGAGACCCAGTACTTC. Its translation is CASSFGRTGQQETQYF.

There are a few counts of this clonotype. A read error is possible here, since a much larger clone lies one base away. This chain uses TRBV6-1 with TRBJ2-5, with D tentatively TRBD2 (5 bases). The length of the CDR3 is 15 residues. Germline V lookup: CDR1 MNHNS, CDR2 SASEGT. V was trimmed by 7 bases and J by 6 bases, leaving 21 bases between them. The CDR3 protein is CASISDGQIGKTQYF. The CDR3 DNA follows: TGTGCCAGCATTAGTGACGGCCAAATCGGGAAGACCCAGTACTTC.

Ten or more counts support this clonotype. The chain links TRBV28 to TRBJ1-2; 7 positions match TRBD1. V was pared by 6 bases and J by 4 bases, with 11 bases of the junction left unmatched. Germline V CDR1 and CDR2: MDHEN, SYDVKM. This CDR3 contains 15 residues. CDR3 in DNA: TGTGCCAGCAGCCCCACTGGAACAGGGGCCTATGGCTACACCTTC. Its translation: CASSPTGTGAYGYTF.

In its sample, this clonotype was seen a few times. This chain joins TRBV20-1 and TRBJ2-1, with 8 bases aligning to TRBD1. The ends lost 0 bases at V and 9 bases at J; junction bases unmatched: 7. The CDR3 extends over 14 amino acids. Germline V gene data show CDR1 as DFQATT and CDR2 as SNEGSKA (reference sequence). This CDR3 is CSARDPQGAGEQFF. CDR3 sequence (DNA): TGCAGTGCTAGAGATCCCCAGGGGGCAGGTGAGCAGTTCTTC.

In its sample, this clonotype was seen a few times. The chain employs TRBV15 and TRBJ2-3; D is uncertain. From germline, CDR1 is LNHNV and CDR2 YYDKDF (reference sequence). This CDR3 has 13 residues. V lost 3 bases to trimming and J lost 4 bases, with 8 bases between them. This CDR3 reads CATSRELSDTQYF. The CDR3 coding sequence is TGTGCCACCAGCAGGGAATTATCAGATACGCAGTATTTT.

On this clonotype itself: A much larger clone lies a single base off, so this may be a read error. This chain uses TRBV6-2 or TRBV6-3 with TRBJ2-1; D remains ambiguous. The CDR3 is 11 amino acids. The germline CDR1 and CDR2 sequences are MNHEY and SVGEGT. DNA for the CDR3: TGTGCCAGCAGAGTAGGGCCAGAGCAGCTCTTC. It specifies CASRVGPEQLF.

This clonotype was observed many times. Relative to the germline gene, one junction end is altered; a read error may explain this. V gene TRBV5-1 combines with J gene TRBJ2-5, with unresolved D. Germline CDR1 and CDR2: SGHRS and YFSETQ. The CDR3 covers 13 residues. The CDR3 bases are TGCGCCAGCACCTTGGACCCTGCTAAGACCCAGTACTTC. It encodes CASTLDPAKTQYF.

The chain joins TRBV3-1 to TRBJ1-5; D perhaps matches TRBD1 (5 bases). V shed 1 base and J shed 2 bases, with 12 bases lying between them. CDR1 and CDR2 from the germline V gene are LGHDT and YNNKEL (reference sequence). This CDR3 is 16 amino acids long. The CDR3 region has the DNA TGTGCCAGCAGCCAAGGGGGCACCCAGGGCAATCAGCCCCAGCATTTT. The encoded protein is CASSQGGTQGNQPQHF.

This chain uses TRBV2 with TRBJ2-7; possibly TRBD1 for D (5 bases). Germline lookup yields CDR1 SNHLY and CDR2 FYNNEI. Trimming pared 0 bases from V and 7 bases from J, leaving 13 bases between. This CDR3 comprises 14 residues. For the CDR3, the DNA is TGTGCCAGCAGTGAAGCGCTGGCAGGGTATGAGCAGTACTTC. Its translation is CASSEALAGYEQYF.

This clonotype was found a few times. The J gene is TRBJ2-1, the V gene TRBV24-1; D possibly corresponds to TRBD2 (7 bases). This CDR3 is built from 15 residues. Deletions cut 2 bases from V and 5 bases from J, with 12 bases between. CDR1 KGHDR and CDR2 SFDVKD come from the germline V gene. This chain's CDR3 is CATSDSGGKDNEQFF. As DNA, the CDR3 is TGTGCCACCAGTGATTCGGGGGGCAAGGACAATGAGCAGTTCTTC.

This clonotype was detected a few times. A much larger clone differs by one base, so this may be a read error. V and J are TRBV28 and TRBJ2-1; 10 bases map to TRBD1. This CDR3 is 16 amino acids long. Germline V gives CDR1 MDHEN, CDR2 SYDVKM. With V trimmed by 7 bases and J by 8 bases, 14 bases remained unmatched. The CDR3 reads CASNTLTGGVYYEQFF. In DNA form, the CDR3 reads TGTGCCAGCAATACGCTGACAGGGGGCGTTTATTATGAGCAGTTCTTC.

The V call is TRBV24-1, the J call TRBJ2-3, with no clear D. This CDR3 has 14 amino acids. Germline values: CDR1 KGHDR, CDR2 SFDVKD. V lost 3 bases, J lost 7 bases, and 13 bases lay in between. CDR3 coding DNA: TGTGCCACCAGTGATGCCCCGACTGGGAATACGCAGTATTTT. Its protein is CATSDAPTGNTQYF.

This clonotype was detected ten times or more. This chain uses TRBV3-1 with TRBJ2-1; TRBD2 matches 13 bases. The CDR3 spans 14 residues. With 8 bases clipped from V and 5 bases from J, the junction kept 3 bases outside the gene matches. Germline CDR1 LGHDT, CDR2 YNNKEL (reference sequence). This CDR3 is CASRGLAGDNEQFF. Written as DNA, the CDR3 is TGTGCCAGCCGAGGACTAGCGGGGGACAATGAGCAGTTCTTC.

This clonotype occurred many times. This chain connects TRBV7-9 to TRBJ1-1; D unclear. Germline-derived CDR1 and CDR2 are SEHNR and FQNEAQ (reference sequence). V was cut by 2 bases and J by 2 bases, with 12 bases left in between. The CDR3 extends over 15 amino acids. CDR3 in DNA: TGTGCCAGCAGCTTAAACGGGGAGGCCAACACTGAAGCTTTCTTT. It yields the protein CASSLNGEANTEAFF.

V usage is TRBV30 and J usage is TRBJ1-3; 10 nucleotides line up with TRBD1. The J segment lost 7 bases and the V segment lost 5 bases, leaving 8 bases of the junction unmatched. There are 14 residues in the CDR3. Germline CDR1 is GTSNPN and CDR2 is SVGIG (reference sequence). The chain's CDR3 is CAWGTGVLWNTIYF. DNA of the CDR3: TGTGCCTGGGGGACAGGGGTTTTGTGGAACACCATATATTTT.

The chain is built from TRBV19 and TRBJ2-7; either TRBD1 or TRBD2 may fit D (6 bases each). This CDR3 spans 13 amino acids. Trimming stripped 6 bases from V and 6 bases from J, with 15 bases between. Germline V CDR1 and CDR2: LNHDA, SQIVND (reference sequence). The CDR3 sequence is CASSAPRGGEQYF. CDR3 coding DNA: TGTGCCAGTAGCGCTCCCAGGGGAGGCGAGCAGTACTTC.

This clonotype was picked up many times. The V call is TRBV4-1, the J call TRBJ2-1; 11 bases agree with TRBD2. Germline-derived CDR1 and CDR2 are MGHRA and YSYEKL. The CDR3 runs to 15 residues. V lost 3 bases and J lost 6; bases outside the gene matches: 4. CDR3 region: CASSHPGLAGNEQFF. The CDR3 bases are TGCGCCAGCAGCCACCCCGGACTAGCGGGCAATGAGCAGTTCTTC.

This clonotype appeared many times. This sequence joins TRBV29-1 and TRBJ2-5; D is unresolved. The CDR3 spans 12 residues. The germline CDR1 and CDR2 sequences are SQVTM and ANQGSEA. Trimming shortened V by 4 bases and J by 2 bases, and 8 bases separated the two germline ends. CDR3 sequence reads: CSVGGRQETQYF. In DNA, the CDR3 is TGCAGCGTTGGGGGTCGGCAAGAGACCCAGTACTTC. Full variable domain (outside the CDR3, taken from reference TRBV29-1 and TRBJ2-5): SAVISQKPSRDICQRGTSLTIQCQVDSQVTMMFWYRQQPGQSLTLIATANQGSEATYESGFVIDKFPISRPNLTFSTLTVSNMSPEDSSIYLCSVGGRQETQYFGPGTRLLVL.

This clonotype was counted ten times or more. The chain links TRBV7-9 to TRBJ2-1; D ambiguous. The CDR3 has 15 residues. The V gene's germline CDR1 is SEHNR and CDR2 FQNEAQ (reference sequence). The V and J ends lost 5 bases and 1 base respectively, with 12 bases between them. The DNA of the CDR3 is TGTGCCAGCAGCCCATTAGATATTTCCTACAATGAGCAGTTCTTC. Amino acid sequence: CASSPLDISYNEQFF.

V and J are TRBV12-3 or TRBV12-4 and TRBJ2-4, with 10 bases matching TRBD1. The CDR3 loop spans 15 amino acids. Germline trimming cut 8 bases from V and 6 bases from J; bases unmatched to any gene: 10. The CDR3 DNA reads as TGTGCCAGCCACGGGTTGGGACAGGGGACAAACATTCAGTACTTC. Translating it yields CASHGLGQGTNIQYF.

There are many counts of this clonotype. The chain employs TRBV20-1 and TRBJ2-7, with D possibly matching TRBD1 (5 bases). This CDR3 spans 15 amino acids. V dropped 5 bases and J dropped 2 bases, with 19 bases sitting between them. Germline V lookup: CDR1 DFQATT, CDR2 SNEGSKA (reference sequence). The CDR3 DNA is TGCAGTGCTGGGGCCGAAGAACGGCCCACCTACGAGCAGTACTTC. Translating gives CSAGAEERPTYEQYF.

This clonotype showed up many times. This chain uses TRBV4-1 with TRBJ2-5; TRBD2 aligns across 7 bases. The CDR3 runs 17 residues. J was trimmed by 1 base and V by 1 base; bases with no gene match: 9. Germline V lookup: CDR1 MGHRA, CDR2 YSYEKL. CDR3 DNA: TGCGCCAGCAGCCAAGTAGTACTACTAGCGACCCAAGAGACCCAGTACTTC. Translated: CASSQVVLLATQETQYF.

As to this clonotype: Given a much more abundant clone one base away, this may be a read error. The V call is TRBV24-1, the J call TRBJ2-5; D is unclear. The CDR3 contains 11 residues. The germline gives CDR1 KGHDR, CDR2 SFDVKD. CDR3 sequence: CATSNLRTQYF. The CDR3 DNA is TGTGCCACCAGTAATTTGCGAACCCAGTACTTC.

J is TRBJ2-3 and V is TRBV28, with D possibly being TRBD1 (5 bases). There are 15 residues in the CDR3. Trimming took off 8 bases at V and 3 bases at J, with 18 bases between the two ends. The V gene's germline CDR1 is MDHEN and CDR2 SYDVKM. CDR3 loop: CASSPQTVGTDTQYF. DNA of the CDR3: TGTGCCAGCTCACCACAGACAGTGGGGACAGATACGCAGTATTTT.